This T cell receptor beta chain was identified in a study of cytomegalovirus exposure and HLA in healthy donors. Study conclusions and caveats: Researchers counted 180 or so TCR beta chains as cytomegalovirus-associated. Specificity for CMV antigens was confirmed in vitro for three of the CMV-associated chains. Presence/absence analyses treated sequencing depth as roughly uniform across donors.

This clone appeared a few times. As yet, its antigen is unknown. This CDR3 is built from 12 residues. Germline CDR1 and CDR2: SQVTM and ANQGSEA. It was with 60 Vbeta and 13 Jbeta primers that the PCR ran. The protocol was immunoSEQ multiplex PCR, while the TCRdb copy is restricted to in-frame clones and leaves out a portion. The sample includes tens of thousands of clones, 70% to 85% of them seen just once. The sequence was obtained from a man in his fifties in good health and CMV-seronegative. The material sequenced was PBMCs. The V gene is TRBV29-1, the J gene TRBJ2-5; D not resolved. The last part of the DNA fits TRBJ2-7 better; the J call may be wrong. CDR3 protein: CSVEGFEYEQYF. For the CDR3, the DNA is TGCAGCGTTGAAGGGTTTGAGTACGAGCAGTACTTC.